These 9 T cell receptor beta chains were all obtained from the same sample, sequenced in a study of cytomegalovirus exposure and HLA in healthy donors. Vbeta (60) and Jbeta (13) primers were used in the PCR. Produced via immunoSEQ multiplex PCR; TCRdb's table is partial and in-frame only. The sample shows 200,000 to 250,000 clones, roughly 70% of them seen only once. Material for sequencing was PBMCs. The receptor set was obtained from a woman aged 30 to 39 in good health and CMV-seronegative.

This clone was recorded only once. The rearrangement joins TRBV27 to TRBJ2-7; no clear D. V was pared by 5 bases and J by 6 bases, with 17 bases between. The CDR3 totals 14 residues. Looked up from germline, CDR1 is MNHEY and CDR2 is SMNVEV (reference sequence). CDR3 DNA sequence: TGTGCCAGCAGTCCCTCAGGTGGGTTTGGCGAGCAGTACTTC. Its translation: CASSPSGGFGEQYF.

The chain couples TRBV5-1 to TRBJ2-7; D gene ambiguous. From germline, CDR1 is SGHRS and CDR2 YFSETQ. CDR3 length: 14 residues. V shed 2 bases and J shed 6 bases, with 15 bases lying between them. The CDR3 here is CASSFYQEESEQYF. The CDR3 region has the DNA TGCGCCAGCAGCTTCTATCAGGAAGAGTCCGAGCAGTACTTC. Filled out from reference TRBV5-1 and TRBJ2-7, the complete variable domain reads KAGVTQTPRYLIKTRGQQVTLSCSPISGHRSVSWYQQTPGQGLQFLFEYFSETQRNKGNFPGRFSGRQFSNSRSEMNVSTLELGDSALYLCASSFYQEESEQYFGPGTRLTVT.

This clone has a single count. J is TRBJ1-1 and V is TRBV11-3; unclear D gene. V was clipped by 5 bases and J by 4 bases, with 17 bases between them. This CDR3 contains 15 residues. CDR1 and CDR2 from the germline V gene are SGHNT and YENEEA. The CDR3 sequence: CASSPRVASITEAFF. In DNA, the CDR3 is TGTGCCAGCAGCCCCCGTGTAGCCTCAATCACTGAAGCTTTCTTT.

This clone appeared once. The V gene is TRBV21-1, the J gene TRBJ2-7; the D call TRBD2 from the table was never checked on the DNA. TRBV21-1 is a pseudogene locus. This CDR3 spans 13 amino acids. CDR3 bases: TGTGCCAGCTCGGTAGAGGGGGGGATGTTGCAGTACTTC. Protein sequence: CASSVEGGMLQYF.

This clone has ten or more counts. The chain is built from TRBV6-5 and TRBJ2-3, with 9 bases that match TRBD2. CDR3 length equals 14 residues. In germline, CDR1 is MNHEY, CDR2 SVGAGI. J lost 4 bases, V lost 5 bases, and 4 bases had no gene match. The CDR3 nucleotides are TGTGCCAGCAGTCGGACTAGCGACTCAGATACGCAGTATTTT. It is translated as CASSRTSDSDTQYF.

This chain joins TRBV6-6 and TRBJ1-2, with no clear D. V lost 7 bases to trimming and J lost 3 bases, with 6 bases between them. The germline CDR1 and CDR2 sequences are MNHNY and SVGAGI (reference sequence). CDR3 length: 11 residues. This chain's CDR3 is CASNRDYGYTF. In nucleotides, the CDR3 is TGTGCCAGCAACCGGGACTATGGCTACACCTTC.

This clone was found a few times. The V call is TRBV11-3, the J call TRBJ2-7; weak D call: TRBD2 (5 bases). CDR3 length equals 15 residues. The germline V gene has CDR1 SGHNT and CDR2 YENEEA. V lost 0 bases and J 4 bases, leaving 13 bases between the germline ends. CDR3 amino acids: CASSLDPGFGYEQYF. CDR3 nucleotide sequence: TGTGCCAGCAGCTTAGATCCGGGGTTCGGGTACGAGCAGTACTTC. Drawing the rest from reference TRBV11-3 and TRBJ2-7, the complete variable domain is EAGVVQSPRYKIIEKKQPVAFWCNPISGHNTLYWYLQNLGQGPELLIRYENEEAVDDSQLPKDRFSAERLKGVDSTLKIQPAELGDSAVYLCASSLDPGFGYEQYFGPGTRLTVT.

In this sample, this clone turned up a few times. This chain connects TRBV5-1 to TRBJ2-3, with a possible D match to TRBD1 (6 bases). The CDR3 length is 17 residues. V lost 3 bases to trimming and J lost 1 base, with 18 bases between them. Germline lookup yields CDR1 SGHRS and CDR2 YFSETQ. In nucleotides, the CDR3 is TGCGCCAGCAGCTCCCCACAGGGCGGTTTCGGCACAGATACGCAGTATTTT. This codes for CASSSPQGGFGTDTQYF.

The chain has TRBV29-1 and TRBJ2-3; TRBD1 matches 9 bases. Germline CDR1 reads SQVTM; CDR2 reads ANQGSEA. The CDR3 spans 12 residues. Trimming removed 6 bases from V and 8 bases from J; junction bases left unmatched: 6. CDR3 region: CSVPTGGGTQYF. CDR3 DNA: TGCAGCGTACCCACAGGGGGCGGTACGCAGTATTTT.